The 8 T cell receptor beta chains presented below share a single source sample, sequenced in a study of blood T cell repertoires in COVID-19 (dated by TCRdb to 2020 to 2021). Library creation used the immunoSEQ multiplex PCR assay. The table comes from immuneACCESS by way of TCRdb, which keeps in-frame sequences with V and J called. Part of the clones is missing from these tables; in studies checked, under half for an unresolved V gene and the rest for unknown reasons. The sample contains about 180,000 clones, roughly 89% of them found a single time. The ten largest clones add up to 2% to 2.5% of the sample. Sequenced input: PBMCs or T cells enriched from blood (not recorded which). Receptors originate from a woman in her forties with acute COVID-19.

The chain joins TRBV2 to TRBJ2-3, with 13 bases fitting TRBD2. The V gene end was trimmed by 4 bases and the J gene end by 2 bases; junction bases not matched to a gene: 12. CDR3 length: 19 amino acids. Germline CDR1 is SNHLY and CDR2 is FYNNEI. The CDR3 DNA reads as TGTGCCAGCAGTGCCCCCCGGACTAGCGGGGGCAAAGTCACAGATACGCAGTATTTT. Protein: CASSAPRTSGGKVTDTQYF.

The V and J genes are TRBV27 and TRBJ2-6; D is perhaps TRBD1 (6 bases). The CDR3 loop spans 13 amino acids. Germline CDR1 and CDR2: MNHEY and SMNVEV (reference sequence). Trimming removed 5 bases at V and 10 bases at J, with 12 bases between. In nucleotides, the CDR3 is TGTGCCAGCAGTAGAACCGGACAGAACGTCCTGACTTTC. Its translation is CASSRTGQNVLTF.

The chain links TRBV7-8 to TRBJ2-5, with D perhaps matching TRBD1 (6 bases). The CDR3 length is 15 residues. V shed 1 base and J shed 7 bases, with 16 bases lying between them. The germline V gene has CDR1 SGHVS and CDR2 FQNEAQ. CDR3 coding DNA: TGTGCCAGCAGCTTAGGTTCATGGGGGCTCCGGACCCAGTACTTC. Its protein is CASSLGSWGLRTQYF.

The gene calls are TRBV24-1 and TRBJ2-5, with TRBD1 identical over 9 bases. There are 16 residues in the CDR3. V dropped 10 bases and J dropped 0; count of bases not matched to a gene: 11. The germline V gene has CDR1 KGHDR and CDR2 SFDVKD. CDR3 sequence (DNA): TGTGCCACGTCGGGACAGGGAAGGGGGCACCAAGAGACCCAGTACTTC. Protein sequence: CATSGQGRGHQETQYF.

The gene calls are TRBV7-9 and TRBJ1-2; D is possibly TRBD1 (6 bases). V was shortened by 6 bases and J by 4 bases, with 15 bases between the two germline ends. This CDR3 region has 14 residues. CDR1 and CDR2 (germline): SEHNR, FQNEAQ (reference sequence). CDR3 amino acids: CASSPWTESYGYTF. The CDR3 DNA sequence: TGTGCCAGCAGTCCTTGGACAGAAAGCTATGGCTACACCTTC.

This chain links TRBV19 with TRBJ1-2, with a weak D call TRBD1 (5 bases). This CDR3 contains 14 residues. Germline assignment: CDR1 LNHDA and CDR2 SQIVND (reference sequence). Trimming removed 5 bases from V and 4 bases from J, with 14 bases in between. The CDR3 sequence: CASSLMTDSYGYTF. DNA for the CDR3: TGTGCCAGTAGTTTGATGACAGATTCCTATGGCTACACCTTC.

DNA of the CDR3: TGTGCCAGCAGCTTCTACAGAACCACCGGGGAGCTGTTTTTT. Translating it yields CASSFYRTTGELFF. J is TRBJ2-2 and V is TRBV7-9; D uncertain. V lost 3 bases, J lost 4 bases, and 9 bases lay in between. This CDR3 is built from 14 residues. The germline CDR1 and CDR2 sequences are SEHNR and FQNEAQ (reference sequence).

In this sample, this clone turned up once. Other DNA sequences in this specimen translate into the identical CDR3. V gene TRBV19 combines with J gene TRBJ1-4; no reliable D call. Trimming stripped 3 bases from V and 0 bases from J, with 8 bases between. The CDR3 sequence is 15 residues long. Per germline, CDR1 LNHDA and CDR2 SQIVND (reference sequence). CDR3 sequence reads: CASSIDRATNEKLFF. DNA of the CDR3: TGTGCCAGTAGTATTGACCGGGCAACTAATGAAAAACTGTTTTTT.